These T cell receptor beta chains were read from a single sample in a study of blood T cells in healthy people across ages. One entry per CDR3 protein results from TCRdb running MiXCR on the 5' RACE reads. The sample includes around 800,000 distinct CDR3 sequences, under 30% of them seen just once. The same data also contributed to another study, on T cells of mothers and their children.

The material sequenced was blood. Every receptor here comes from a boy younger than 18 in good health. The CDR3 runs from the conserved cysteine through the conserved F or W. Each record gives: V gene, CDR3 length, clone size, J gene, D gene, CDR3 protein, CDR3 DNA. D genes are given only for firm matches. Clone sizes are given selectively: once, few, many, or a class where the clone is expanded.

TRBV2,15,few,TRBJ1-2,NA,CASSEARQGGYGYTF,TGTGCCAGCAGTGAAGCGAGGCAGGGCGGCTATGGCTACACCTTC
TRBV5-5,15,once,TRBJ2-5,NA,CASSRNGNLQETQYF,TGTGCCAGCAGCCGCAACGGAAACCTCCAAGAGACCCAGTACTTC
TRBV19,13,few,TRBJ2-1,NA,CASSTTVYNEQFF,TGTGCCAGTAGTACGACAGTATACAATGAGCAGTTCTTC
TRBV19,18,NA,TRBJ2-6,TRBD1,CASSPKRQGVSGANVLTF,TGTGCCAGTAGTCCCAAACGACAGGGAGTCTCTGGGGCCAACGTCCTGACTTTC
TRBV3-1,13,few,TRBJ1-1,NA,CASSQPVGGEAFF,TGTGCCAGCAGCCAACCAGTGGGGGGGGAGGCTTTCTTT
TRBV5-4,15,NA,TRBJ2-5,TRBD2,CASSGRTSGRVTQYF,TGTGCCAGCAGCGGAAGAACTAGCGGTCGGGTGACCCAGTACTTC
TRBV28,14,NA,TRBJ1-1,NA,CASSWGRRNTEAFF,TGTGCCAGCAGTTGGGGACGGCGGAACACTGAAGCTTTCTTT
TRBV5-1,14,NA,TRBJ2-7,NA,CASRNSLDGYEQYF,TGCGCCAGCAGAAATTCACTAGACGGGTACGAGCAGTACTTC
TRBV5-6,15,NA,TRBJ1-1,NA,CASSLAGRWNTEAFF,TGTGCCAGCAGCTTGGCGGGACGTTGGAACACTGAAGCTTTCTTT
TRBV20-1,15,NA,TRBJ2-7,NA,CSARPTTGRTYEQYF,TGCAGTGCTAGACCAACGACAGGGAGGACCTACGAGCAGTACTTC
TRBV12-3/TRBV12-4,14,NA,TRBJ2-3,NA,CASTLAGSTDTQYF,TGTGCCAGCACCCTTGCGGGGAGCACAGATACGCAGTATTTT
TRBV10-3,16,few,TRBJ2-5,TRBD2,CAISLTSGGVEETQYF,TGTGCCATCAGCCTCACTAGCGGGGGGGTGGAAGAGACCCAGTACTTC
TRBV5-1,15,NA,TRBJ2-7,NA,CASSLGTPGAYEQYF,TGCGCCAGCAGCTTGGGGACACCCGGCGCCTACGAGCAGTACTTC
TRBV6-1,15,few,TRBJ2-7,NA,CASKGSAGSSYEQYF,TGTGCCAGCAAAGGGTCGGCGGGGTCCTCCTACGAGCAGTACTTC
TRBV5-1,13,few,TRBJ2-7,NA,CATRQDVSYEQYF,TGCGCCACCCGACAGGACGTCTCCTACGAGCAGTACTTC
TRBV7-2,17,NA,TRBJ2-2,TRBD1,CASSLAQDRVRTGELFF,TGTGCCAGCAGCTTAGCCCAGGACAGGGTGCGGACCGGGGAGCTGTTTTTT
TRBV11-2,16,NA,TRBJ2-5,TRBD2,CASRPFLAGGEETQYF,TGTGCCAGCAGGCCTTTTTTAGCGGGGGGTGAAGAGACCCAGTACTTC
TRBV6-5,13,NA,TRBJ2-5,NA,CASETGSRETQYF,TGTGCCAGCGAAACAGGGTCCAGGGAGACCCAGTACTTC
TRBV3-1,14,once,TRBJ2-5,NA,CASSPTELSETQYF,TGTGCCAGCAGCCCGACAGAGCTATCGGAGACCCAGTACTTC
TRBV6-1,13,few,TRBJ2-7,NA,CASSESRGHEQYF,TGTGCCAGCAGTGAGAGTAGAGGCCACGAGCAGTACTTC
TRBV7-8,15,NA,TRBJ2-5,TRBD2,CASISGTSAQETQYF,TGTGCCTCAATTTCCGGGACTAGCGCCCAAGAGACCCAGTACTTC
TRBV5-1,12,few,TRBJ2-7,TRBD1,CASRDSPYEQYF,TGCGCCAGCCGGGACAGCCCCTACGAGCAGTACTTC
TRBV9,13,few,TRBJ2-1,NA,CASSVDHYNEQFF,TGTGCCAGCAGCGTAGACCACTACAATGAGCAGTTCTTC
TRBV12-3/TRBV12-4,15,once,TRBJ1-5,NA,CASSLGNSFNQPQHF,TGTGCCAGCAGTTTGGGTAACAGCTTCAATCAGCCCCAGCATTTT
TRBV28,12,few,TRBJ1-6,NA,CASFQLNSPLHF,TGTGCCAGCTTCCAGCTTAATTCACCCCTCCACTTT
TRBV2,14,NA,TRBJ1-2,NA,CASSELPGDSGYTF,TGTGCCAGCAGTGAGCTTCCCGGAGACTCTGGCTACACCTTC